This T cell receptor (beta chain) was captured in a study of beta chain features in type 1 diabetes. V shed 1 base and J shed 0 bases, with 8 bases lying between them. The CDR3 spans 14 residues. From germline, CDR1 is SGHRS and CDR2 YFSETQ. Study-level points and caveats: Across patients, naive, central memory and Treg TCRB repertoires exhibited apparently greater similarity than was observed across healthy donors. In every one of the four CD4+ subsets, TCRB CDR3s were moderately but significantly shorter in Type 1 diabetes patients.

Based on CD45RO/CCR7/CD25/CD127/CD95/CD27, CD4+ regulatory, stem cell-like memory, naive and central memory cells were sorted. The isolated RNA, all of it, was reverse transcribed, so expressed TCRB transcripts were what got sequenced. Assay: immunoSEQ multiplex PCR; the TCRdb copy retains only in-frame clones and omits some. The sample holds nearly 700,000 clones, around an eighth seen once. This clone appeared a few times. Its specificity is unknown. This chain connects TRBV5-1 to TRBJ2-7, with TRBD2 as a possible D gene (5 bases). This TCR was sampled from a young man with type 1 diabetes. Input material: naive CD4+ T cells from blood. In nucleotides, the CDR3 is TGCGCCAGCAGCTTGTGGGAGAGCTCCTACGAGCAGTACTTC. Amino acids: CASSLWESSYEQYF.